What follows is one TCR beta chain and its context. Its matching antigen is unknown. These data come from a study of T cell responses to AZD1222 COVID-19 vaccine. The CDR3 spans 17 residues. Germline V lookup: CDR1 SGHNT, CDR2 YYREEE (reference sequence). Unmatched junction bases numbered 5, after V lost 1 base and J lost 2 bases. TCRdb's copy holds only in-frame clones and misses some; the assay was immunoSEQ multiplex PCR. The table has over 90,000 clones, around 87% seen once; the top ten hold 4% to 6%. The study, taken as a whole, reports: Without day 14 samples, only post-peak T cell repertoires were studied.

This chain connects TRBV5-4 to TRBJ2-6; 8 positions match TRBD1. This receptor was obtained from an adult in good health. The sequences come from peripheral blood, collected on day 0 of AZD1222 vaccination. CDR3 loop: CASSLSTGVPGANVLTF. The CDR3 DNA follows: TGTGCCAGCAGCTTGTCGACAGGGGTTCCTGGGGCCAACGTCCTGACTTTC.